This T cell receptor (beta chain) was retrieved from a study of spatial heterogeneity in lung cancer. Study in general: The study observed each unique TCR and UMI combination more than ten times on average in raw reads. Study-wide results and limits: In blood, ubiquitous expanded tumor TCRs appeared more at resection than follow-up.

Time point: sample taken at primary tumor resection. No cell sorting; template was whole RNA from tumor, lung tissue or PBMC. Trimming cost V 6 bases and J 4 bases; bases outside gene matches: 15. Germline lookup yields CDR1 LNHDA and CDR2 SQIVND (reference sequence). The CDR3 is 17 residues long. This clonotype appeared a few times. Its antigen is unknown. One entry per CDR3 protein results from TCRdb running MiXCR on the 5' RACE reads. Altogether about 75,000 distinct CDR3 sequences are present, 13% being singletons, with the ten largest covering roughly 7%. This specimen consisted of PBMCs, obtained at surgery. V gene TRBV19 combines with J gene TRBJ2-1; TRBD2 matches at 7 bases. This clonotype was sampled from a male donor with early-stage non-small cell lung cancer. CDR3 amino acids: CASSIFVGGGSYNEQFF. The CDR3 DNA follows: TGTGCCAGTAGCATTTTCGTGGGCGGGGGATCTTACAATGAGCAGTTCTTC.